The present TCR beta chain was sequenced within a study of T cell changes during pregnancy in multiple sclerosis. J was trimmed by 0 bases and V by 6 bases; bases with no gene match: 8. The CDR3 has 17 amino acids. From germline, CDR1 is MNHEY and CDR2 SMNVEV (reference sequence). The method was immunoSEQ multiplex PCR; TCRdb's version includes in-frame clones alone and lacks a portion of them. The sample includes approximately 44,000 clones, about 89% of them seen just once. The chain uses TRBV27 and TRBJ1-5, with TRBD1 identical over 10 bases. This specimen was CD4+ T cells from peripheral blood mononuclear cells, taken in the first trimester of pregnancy. This clonotype originated in a female donor with multiple sclerosis, enrolled in a pregnancy study. This CDR3 is CASSNADRGNSNQPQHF. DNA of the CDR3: TGTGCCAGCAGCAATGCGGACAGGGGGAATAGCAATCAGCCCCAGCATTTT.